The source of this T cell receptor (beta chain) is a study of regulatory T cells in long-lasting Graves disease. Specified time point: newly diagnosed GD, antithyroid drugs for less than 3 months. Isolated PBMC RNA provided the starting material for the TCR library. Study findings and constraints: Newly diagnosed Graves' patients exceeded persistent ones in TCR diversity.

This CDR3 has 13 residues. The germline V gene encodes CDR1 SGHDT and CDR2 YYEEEE. V lost 5 bases, J lost 0 bases, and 9 bases lay in between. A note on this clonotype: What it recognizes is unknown.

CDR3-region Arm-PCR and iRepertoire HTBI primers produced the TCR beta libraries. Per the authors' pipeline: Sequenced samples collectively carried under 75 TRBV and roughly 15 TRBJ segments. TCRdb ran MiXCR on the multiplex PCR reads and lists one entry per CDR3 protein. The V and J calls here are based on TCRdb, not the publication. The repertoire has roughly 420,000 distinct CDR3 sequences, 16% of them found once; the top ten carry about a quarter. These sequences were also reported in another study, on T cells in Graves' hyperthyroidism and ophthalmopathy.

The chain employs TRBV5-6 and TRBJ2-7; D is unclear. This receptor was taken from a woman younger than 30 with Graves disease. The material sequenced was peripheral blood mononuclear cells (PBMCs), taken at new diagnosis, from a patient treated with antithyroid drugs. CDR3: CASRPGLSYEQYF. The CDR3 nucleotides are TGTGCCAGCAGACCGGGCCTCTCCTACGAGCAGTACTTC.